One and the same sample provided the 6 T cell receptor beta chains below, sequenced in a study of breast tumors, draining lymph nodes, adjacent tissues. TCRdb fed the multiplex PCR reads into MiXCR, producing one record per CDR3 protein. The repertoire holds more than 50,000 distinct CDR3 sequences, with about 40% as singletons. Sequences were obtained from breast tumor tissue. These receptors all come from a female donor with breast cancer. Some clones in this sample may be carry-over from other donors' samples.

About this clonotype: The missing conserved phenylalanine or tryptophan at the end of this CDR3 makes a read error likely. Because the CDR3's place on the DNA is in doubt, the DNA is left out and the CDR3 is given as listed by TCRdb. The chain links TRBV29-1 to TRBJ2-1; TRBD1 was called by the table and not checked on the DNA. Inclusive of both ends, the CDR3 amounts to 9 amino acids. Germline V CDR1 and CDR2: SQVTM, ANQGSEA. CDR3 sequence reads: CSVGGIRNA.

This clonotype appeared many times. This chain links TRBV24-1 with TRBJ1-5; D ambiguous. Looked up from germline, CDR1 is KGHDR and CDR2 is SFDVKD. Trimming shortened V by 5 bases and J by 0 bases, and 4 bases separated the two germline ends. The CDR3 runs to 13 residues. The CDR3 DNA reads as TGTGCCACCAGTGTTGATAGCAATCAGCCCCAGCATTTT. Translated: CATSVDSNQPQHF.

This sequence joins TRBV5-1 and TRBJ2-3; TRBD2 aligns across 10 bases. V was pared by 3 bases and J by 6 bases, with 7 bases of the junction left unmatched. This CDR3 contains 15 residues. CDR1 is SGHRS and CDR2 is YFSETQ in the germline V gene. The CDR3 DNA sequence: TGCGCCAGCAGCTCCGATAGCGGGAGGTCGGATACGCAGTATTTT. Residues: CASSSDSGRSDTQYF. Variable domain in full (rest from reference TRBV5-1 and TRBJ2-3): KAGVTQTPRYLIKTRGQQVTLSCSPISGHRSVSWYQQTPGQGLQFLFEYFSETQRNKGNFPGRFSGRQFSNSRSEMNVSTLELGDSALYLCASSSDSGRSDTQYFGPGTRLTVL.

The chain links TRBV20-1 to TRBJ2-1; TRBD2 agrees at 16 bases. CDR1 DFQATT and CDR2 SNEGSKA come from the germline V gene (reference sequence). CDR3 length: 14 residues. With 6 bases clipped from V and 7 bases from J, the junction kept 3 bases outside the gene matches. The CDR3 nucleotides are TGCAGTGCCAGGGGACTAGCGGGAGGGAATGAGCAGTTCTTC. It encodes CSARGLAGGNEQFF.

The genes are TRBV6-5 and TRBJ1-1, with D unresolved. V lost 10 bases, J lost 3 bases, and 15 bases lay in between. This CDR3 is 13 amino acids long. Germline CDR1 is MNHEY and CDR2 is SVGAGI. In DNA form, the CDR3 reads TGTGCCACATCACGGGAGTTGGACACTGAAGCTTTCTTT. It codes for CATSRELDTEAFF.

This CDR3 reads CSARVETAERGQFF. The DNA of the CDR3 is TGCAGTGCTAGGGTGGAAACCGCGGAACGGGGGCAGTTCTTC. The chain is built from TRBV20-1 and TRBJ2-1; possible D gene TRBD2, 5 bases. The CDR3 has 14 amino acids. Trimming stripped 3 bases from V and 12 bases from J, with 21 bases between. From germline, CDR1 is DFQATT and CDR2 SNEGSKA (reference sequence).